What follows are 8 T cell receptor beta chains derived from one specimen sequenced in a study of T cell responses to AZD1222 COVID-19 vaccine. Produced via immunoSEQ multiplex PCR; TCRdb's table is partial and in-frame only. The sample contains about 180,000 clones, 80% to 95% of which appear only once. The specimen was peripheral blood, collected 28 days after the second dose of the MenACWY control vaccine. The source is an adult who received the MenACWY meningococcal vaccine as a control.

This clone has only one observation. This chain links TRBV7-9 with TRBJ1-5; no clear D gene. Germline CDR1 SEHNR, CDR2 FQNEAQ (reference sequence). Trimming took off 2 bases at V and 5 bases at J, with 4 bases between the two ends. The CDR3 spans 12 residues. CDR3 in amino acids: CASSLQDQPQHF. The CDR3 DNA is TGTGCCAGCAGCTTACAGGATCAGCCCCAGCATTTT.

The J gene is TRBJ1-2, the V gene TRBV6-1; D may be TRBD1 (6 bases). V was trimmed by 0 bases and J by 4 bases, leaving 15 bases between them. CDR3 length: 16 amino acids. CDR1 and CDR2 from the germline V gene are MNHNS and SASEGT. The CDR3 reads CASSEALRTRGYGYTF. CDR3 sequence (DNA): TGTGCCAGCAGTGAAGCGCTTCGTACCAGGGGCTATGGCTACACCTTC.

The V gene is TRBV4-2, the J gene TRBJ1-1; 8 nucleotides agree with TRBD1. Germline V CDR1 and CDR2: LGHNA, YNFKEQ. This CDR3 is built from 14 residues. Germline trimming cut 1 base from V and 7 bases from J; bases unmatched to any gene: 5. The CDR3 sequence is CASSQAPGQGEAFF. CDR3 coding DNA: TGTGCCAGCAGCCAAGCCCCCGGACAGGGTGAAGCTTTCTTT.

The CDR3 is CASSSPRGLYTEAFF. The CDR3 nucleotides read TGTGCCAGCAGCTCGCCCAGGGGGCTCTACACTGAAGCTTTCTTT. V is TRBV7-8 and J is TRBJ1-1; 8 bases agree with TRBD1. Germline V CDR1 and CDR2: SGHVS, FQNEAQ. Trimming at V came to 4 bases and at J to 3 bases, leaving 7 bases not matched to a gene. The CDR3 spans 15 residues.

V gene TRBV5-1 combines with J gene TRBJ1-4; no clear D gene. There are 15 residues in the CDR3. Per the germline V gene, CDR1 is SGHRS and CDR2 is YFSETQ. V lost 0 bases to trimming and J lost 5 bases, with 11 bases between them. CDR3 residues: CASSLAADLNEKLFF. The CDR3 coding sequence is TGCGCCAGCAGCTTGGCCGCAGACTTGAATGAAAAACTGTTTTTT.

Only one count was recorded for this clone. The CDR3 DNA is TGTGCCACCAGCAGAGATACCGAGACACCTTACAATGAGCAGTTCTTC. It translates to CATSRDTETPYNEQFF. This rearrangement joins TRBV15 to TRBJ2-1; D is unclear. V lost 0 bases and J 4 bases, leaving 13 bases between the germline ends. Germline values: CDR1 LNHNV, CDR2 YYDKDF (reference sequence). The CDR3 consists of 16 residues.

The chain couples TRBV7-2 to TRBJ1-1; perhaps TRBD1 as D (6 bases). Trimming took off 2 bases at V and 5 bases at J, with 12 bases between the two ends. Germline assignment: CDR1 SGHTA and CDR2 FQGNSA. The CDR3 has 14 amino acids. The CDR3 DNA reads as TGTGCCAGCAGCTTACTACAGGGTGGGACTGAAGCTTTCTTT. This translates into CASSLLQGGTEAFF.

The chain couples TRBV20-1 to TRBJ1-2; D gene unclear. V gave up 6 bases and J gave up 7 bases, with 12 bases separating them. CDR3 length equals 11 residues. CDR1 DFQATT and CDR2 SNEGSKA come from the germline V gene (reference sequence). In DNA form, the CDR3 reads TGCAGTGCCCCCGTTCCGCCTGGCTACACCTTC. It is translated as CSAPVPPGYTF.